Listed here are 27 T cell receptor beta chains from one sample, sequenced in a study of blood T cells in healthy people across ages. PCR was performed a second time for about 6 to 12 cycles using a sample-barcoded 5' primer and a J-beta primer mix. TCRdb recomputed calls from the 5' RACE reads with MiXCR, one row per CDR3 protein. The sample has more than 900,000 distinct CDR3 sequences; 20% to 25% are singletons. The sample was also linked to a second study, of T cells of mothers and their children.

Sequencing was performed on blood. The receptors here all came from a girl aged 2 to 10 in good health.

This clonotype was detected a few times. The rearrangement uses TRBV12-3 or TRBV12-4 and TRBJ1-4; tentative D call: TRBD1 (5 bases). The CDR3 is 18 amino acids. Trimming left V 3 bases short and J 6 bases short, with 23 bases between. The DNA of the CDR3 is TGTGCCAGCAGTTTTCTGGGACTTACCCTCGAGAGGGATGAAAAACTGTTTTTT. Protein product: CASSFLGLTLERDEKLFF.

This clonotype appeared a few times. The chain is built from TRBV12-3 or TRBV12-4 and TRBJ2-3; D is unclear. CDR3 length: 14 amino acids. V shed 4 bases and J shed 1 base, with 9 bases lying between them. CDR3: CASSYLKRTDTQYF. CDR3 DNA: TGTGCCAGCAGTTACCTGAAGCGCACAGATACGCAGTATTTT.

The chain uses TRBV28 and TRBJ2-5, with TRBD2 identical over 7 bases. Germline V gene sequence: CDR1 MDHEN, CDR2 SYDVKM. The CDR3 extends over 15 amino acids. V was clipped by 6 bases and J by 1 base; unmatched bases: 8. CDR3 coding DNA: TGTGCCAGCAGCCTAAGGTCGGGGGGCCAAGAGACCCAGTACTTC. It yields the protein CASSLRSGGQETQYF.

This sequence joins TRBV29-1 and TRBJ2-7; D possibly corresponds to TRBD1 (5 bases). V dropped 5 bases and J dropped 5 bases, with 10 bases sitting between them. Germline-derived CDR1 and CDR2 are SQVTM and ANQGSEA. The CDR3 sequence is 11 residues long. The DNA of the CDR3 is TGCAGCGTTCGAGACAGTCACGAGCAGTACTTC. It specifies CSVRDSHEQYF.

This clonotype came up a few times. The chain joins TRBV7-2 to TRBJ2-3; TRBD1 matches at 8 bases. The CDR3 contains 15 residues. CDR1 is SGHTA and CDR2 is FQGNSA in the germline V gene. The junction had 5 bases not matched to a gene; V was cut back by 2 bases and J by 4 bases. The CDR3 sequence is CASSLIKTGADTQYF. In DNA form, the CDR3 reads TGTGCCAGCAGCTTAATCAAGACAGGGGCAGATACGCAGTATTTT.

This clonotype occurred a few times. The chain employs TRBV14 and TRBJ2-2; TRBD2 agrees at 11 bases. This CDR3 comprises 16 residues. The J segment lost 7 bases and the V segment lost 4 bases, leaving 8 bases of the junction unmatched. CDR1 is SGHDN and CDR2 is FVKESK in the germline V gene. The DNA for the CDR3 is TGTGCCAGCAGCCTCAGACTAGCGGGGAATATCGGGGAGCTGTTTTTT. Its protein product is CASSLRLAGNIGELFF. Drawing the rest from reference TRBV14 and TRBJ2-2, the complete variable domain is EAGVTQFPSHSVIEKGQTVTLRCDPISGHDNLYWYRRVMGKEIKFLLHFVKESKQDESGMPNNRFLAERTGGTYSTLKVQPAELEDSGVYFCASSLRLAGNIGELFFGEGSRLTVL.

This clonotype was detected only a few times. This chain connects TRBV21-1 to TRBJ2-7; the D call of TRBD1 is as the table states it, not checked on the DNA. TRBV21-1 is listed as a pseudogene. This CDR3 spans 15 amino acids. CDR3 nucleotide sequence: TGTGCCAGCCCCCTAAAAGGGACAGAGACCTACGAGCAGTACTTC. Protein product: CASPLKGTETYEQYF.

Notes on this clonotype: Because the CDR3's place on the DNA is in doubt, the DNA is left out and the CDR3 is given as listed by TCRdb. V is TRBV29-1 and J is TRBJ2-5. Germline CDR1 is SQVTM and CDR2 is ANQGSEA. The CDR3 sequence runs 14 residues, both termini included. CDR3 sequence reads: CSVVAAGTQETQNF.

The chain recombines TRBV20-1 with TRBJ2-1, with D possibly being TRBD1 (6 bases). V was cut by 6 bases and J by 0 bases, with 18 bases left in between. This CDR3 has 16 residues. Germline values: CDR1 DFQATT, CDR2 SNEGSKA (reference sequence). The CDR3 bases are TGCAGTGCCGTAGTACAGGGATTCTACTCCTACAATGAGCAGTTCTTC. As protein: CSAVVQGFYSYNEQFF.

This sequence joins TRBV29-1 and TRBJ2-1, with 11 bases matching TRBD2. J lost 4 bases, V lost 6 bases, and 8 bases had no gene match. Germline V lookup: CDR1 SQVTM, CDR2 ANQGSEA. CDR3 length: 15 amino acids. The CDR3 spells CSVGSGLAVYNEQFF. The CDR3 nucleotides read TGCAGCGTAGGCTCGGGACTAGCGGTTTACAATGAGCAGTTCTTC.

This clonotype occurred a few times. This chain joins TRBV18 and TRBJ2-5; 7 nucleotides agree with TRBD2. The DNA end is more similar to TRBJ2-1, so the J call may be wrong. Looked up from germline, CDR1 is KGHSH and CDR2 is LQKENI. There are 18 residues in the CDR3. The CDR3 region is CASSPSPSGIVAYNEQFF. CDR3 sequence (DNA): TGTGCCAGCTCACCAAGTCCCAGCGGGATCGTCGCCTACAATGAGCAGTTCTTC.

The chain uses TRBV5-1 and TRBJ2-6; D remains unclear. The germline V and J ends were trimmed by 2 bases and 4 bases, with 10 bases remaining between them. In germline, CDR1 is SGHRS, CDR2 YFSETQ. This CDR3 is 15 amino acids long. The CDR3 region has the DNA TGCGCCAGCAGCTTCGCAGGATCAGGGGCCAACGTCCTGACTTTC. Encoded protein: CASSFAGSGANVLTF.

The rearrangement uses TRBV29-1 and TRBJ1-1, with a possible D match to TRBD1 (5 bases). The germline V and J ends were trimmed by 1 base and 6 bases, with 9 bases remaining between them. Germline assignment: CDR1 SQVTM and CDR2 ANQGSEA. This CDR3 spans 12 amino acids. The CDR3 spells CSVEGQGAEAFF. For the CDR3, the DNA is TGCAGCGTTGAAGGTCAGGGCGCTGAAGCTTTCTTT.

The rearrangement joins TRBV29-1 to TRBJ2-5, with 8 nucleotides matching TRBD2. This CDR3 contains 15 residues. The V gene's germline CDR1 is SQVTM and CDR2 ANQGSEA. The junction had 10 bases not matched to a gene; V was cut back by 3 bases and J by 4 bases. CDR3 nucleotide sequence: TGCAGCGTTGAGTCGAGCGGGAGAAGGTTAGAGACCCAGTACTTC. This codes for CSVESSGRRLETQYF.

This rearrangement joins TRBV12-5 to TRBJ1-1; perhaps TRBD1 as D (5 bases). The CDR3 extends over 15 amino acids. CDR1 is LGHNT and CDR2 is FRNRAP in the germline V gene. Trimming removed 1 base at V and 4 bases at J, with 13 bases between. The DNA for the CDR3 is TGTGCTAGTGGTTTGGGGGCCCGTGGGGGCACTGAAGCTTTCTTT. It codes for CASGLGARGGTEAFF.

The chain links TRBV29-1 to TRBJ1-4, with D possibly matching TRBD1 (5 bases). The CDR3 has 14 amino acids. Germline CDR1 SQVTM, CDR2 ANQGSEA. Trimming removed 5 bases from V and 4 bases from J, with 14 bases in between. The DNA for the CDR3 is TGCAGCGTTCTCGGCGGGGCTTTTAATGAAAAACTGTTTTTT. Translating it yields CSVLGGAFNEKLFF.

About this clonotype: At one end the junction does not follow the germline gene, possibly because of a read error. The genes are TRBV7-6 and TRBJ2-5; 10 nucleotides align to TRBD1. The CDR3 covers 12 residues. The germline CDR1 and CDR2 sequences are SGHVS and FNYEAQ. CDR3 loop: CARSRTGGEQHF. DNA of the CDR3: TGTGCCAGGAGCCGGACAGGGGGTGAGCAGCACTTC.

The CDR3 sequence: CASSPGVLGGNYGYTF. The CDR3 nucleotides read TGTGCCAGCAGCCCGGGGGTCCTAGGAGGGAACTATGGCTACACCTTC. V is TRBV7-9 and J is TRBJ1-2, with D perhaps TRBD1 (5 bases). This CDR3 is built from 16 residues. From germline, CDR1 is SEHNR and CDR2 FQNEAQ (reference sequence). V lost 5 bases, J lost 2 bases, and 18 bases lay in between.

The rearrangement uses TRBV20-1 and TRBJ2-3, with D unresolved. CDR3 length: 14 residues. Trimming took 2 bases from V and 2 from J, leaving 11 bases between them. Germline V lookup: CDR1 DFQATT, CDR2 SNEGSKA (reference sequence). CDR3 sequence (DNA): TGCAGTGCTAGACGTATACGGAACACAGATACGCAGTATTTT. Its protein is CSARRIRNTDTQYF.

This clonotype was seen more than once but under ten times. The chain employs TRBV6-5 and TRBJ2-5; the D is unclear. CDR1 MNHEY and CDR2 SVGAGI come from the germline V gene. There are 10 residues in the CDR3. V lost 9 bases to trimming and J lost 5 bases, with 7 bases between them. CDR3 loop: CASGDETQYF. CDR3 sequence (DNA): TGTGCCAGTGGTGACGAGACCCAGTACTTC.

The gene calls are TRBV15 and TRBJ2-1; perhaps TRBD2 as D (6 bases). With 5 bases removed from V and 8 bases from J, the gap between germline ends came to 16 bases. Germline CDR1 is LNHNV and CDR2 is YYDKDF (reference sequence). The CDR3 length is 14 residues. CDR3: CATSAGLGVYEQFF. DNA of the CDR3: TGTGCCACCAGCGCGGGACTGGGGGTGTATGAGCAGTTCTTC.

In its sample, this clonotype was seen a few times. This sequence joins TRBV12-5 and TRBJ1-1; TRBD1 agrees at 10 bases. The trim removed 4 bases at V and 7 bases at J, leaving 6 bases unmatched. The CDR3 has 14 amino acids. Germline V lookup: CDR1 LGHNT, CDR2 FRNRAP. The CDR3 DNA reads as TGTGCTAGTGGTTCTGACAGGGGGCTGGTTGAAGCTTTCTTT. Its protein is CASGSDRGLVEAFF. Combining the CDR3 with reference TRBV12-5 and TRBJ1-1 gives the whole variable domain DARVTQTPRHKVTEMGQEVTMRCQPILGHNTVFWYRQTMMQGLELLAYFRNRAPLDDSGMPKDRFSAEMPDATLATLKIQPSEPRDSAVYFCASGSDRGLVEAFFGQGTRLTVV.

The rearrangement uses TRBV7-2 and TRBJ2-3, with TRBD2 matching over 10 bases. CDR3 length: 18 residues. V lost 0 bases to trimming and J lost 5 bases; unmatched junction nucleotides: 11. Germline lookup yields CDR1 SGHTA and CDR2 FQGNSA. CDR3 DNA sequence: TGTGCCAGCAGCTTAGCGTCTAGCGGGAGCTTTCAGGGAGATACGCAGTATTTT. This translates into CASSLASSGSFQGDTQYF.

The table lists this clonotype with a few counts. The V call is TRBV24-1, the J call TRBJ1-1, with a tentative D call TRBD1 (5 bases). Trimming stripped 7 bases from V and 5 bases from J, with 10 bases between. The CDR3 is 12 amino acids. CDR1 KGHDR and CDR2 SFDVKD come from the germline V gene. CDR3 DNA: TGTGCCACCAGCGGAGCAGGGACTGAAGCTTTCTTT. It encodes CATSGAGTEAFF.

This clonotype was counted many times. The rearrangement joins TRBV2 to TRBJ2-1; D is unresolved. Looked up from germline, CDR1 is SNHLY and CDR2 is FYNNEI. V was cut by 4 bases and J by 4 bases, with 8 bases left in between. This CDR3 is 13 amino acids long. CDR3: CASSVWLYNEQFF. The CDR3 coding sequence is TGTGCCAGCAGTGTTTGGCTTTACAATGAGCAGTTCTTC.

The table lists this clonotype with a few counts. This chain connects TRBV9 to TRBJ2-5; no reliable D call. The better agreement between TRBJ2-1 and the DNA end casts doubt on the J call. This CDR3 comprises 14 residues. From germline, CDR1 is SGDLS and CDR2 YYNGEE. The chain's CDR3 is CASSVDSFSNEQFF. The CDR3 nucleotides are TGTGCCAGCAGCGTAGACTCCTTTTCCAATGAGCAGTTCTTC.

This clonotype came up a few times. The rearrangement joins TRBV24-1 to TRBJ2-7; 8 bases fit TRBD1. Germline trimming cut 9 bases from V and 4 bases from J; bases unmatched to any gene: 4. Germline CDR1 reads KGHDR; CDR2 reads SFDVKD. This CDR3 spans 12 amino acids. CDR3 sequence (DNA): TGTGCCACCTCCCGGACAGGGTACGAGCAGTACTTC. Protein sequence: CATSRTGYEQYF.